These 5 T cell receptor beta chains came from one sample sequenced in a study of T cell responses to AZD1222 COVID-19 vaccine. The method was immunoSEQ multiplex PCR; TCRdb's version includes in-frame clones alone and lacks a portion of them. The top ten clones hold 0.9% of a sample with some 160,000 clones, 85% to 95% of them seen once. Sample: peripheral blood, taken on day 0 of AZD1222 vaccination. The receptors derive from an adult in good health.

Here the CDR3 reads CASSFGQYYEQYF. The CDR3 coding sequence is TGTGCCAGCAGTTTTGGTCAGTACTACGAGCAGTACTTC. The genes are TRBV27 and TRBJ2-7, with D hard to call. Germline CDR1 and CDR2: MNHEY and SMNVEV (reference sequence). The CDR3 consists of 13 residues. V lost 3 bases and J 3 bases, leaving 9 bases between the germline ends.

CDR3 bases: TGTGCCAGCAGCTTAGGACCCTCTAGAGACACCATATATTTT. This codes for CASSLGPSRDTIYF. This chain connects TRBV7-9 to TRBJ1-3; unclear D gene. Trimming took 1 base from V and 8 from J, leaving 12 bases between them. The germline V gene has CDR1 SEHNR and CDR2 FQNEAQ (reference sequence). The CDR3 sequence is 14 residues long.

The chain couples TRBV7-8 to TRBJ1-6; no reliable D call. The CDR3 contains 16 residues. V dropped 3 bases and J dropped 7 bases, with 16 bases sitting between them. The V gene's germline CDR1 is SGHVS and CDR2 FQNEAQ. The CDR3 is CASSLNYGQTNSPLHF. CDR3 sequence (DNA): TGTGCCAGCAGCTTGAACTATGGGCAAACAAATTCACCCCTCCACTTT. Combining the CDR3 with reference TRBV7-8 and TRBJ1-6 gives the whole variable domain GAGVSQSPRYKVAKRGQDVALRCDPISGHVSLFWYQQALGQGPEFLTYFQNEAQLDKSGLPSDRFFAERPEGSVSTLKIQRTQQEDSAVYLCASSLNYGQTNSPLHFGNGTRLTVT.

The chain recombines TRBV12-5 with TRBJ1-4; D perhaps matches TRBD1 (5 bases). Trimming removed 0 bases from V and 12 bases from J, with 17 bases in between. The CDR3 is 15 amino acids. Germline V CDR1 and CDR2: LGHNT, FRNRAP. Written as DNA, the CDR3 is TGTGCTAGTGGTTTGGTGAGGGGTGGGAAGGAGGAACTGTTTTTT. It yields the protein CASGLVRGGKEELFF.

The chain carries TRBV2 and TRBJ1-5; TRBD1 matches 10 bases. V lost 3 bases and J lost 9; bases outside the gene matches: 2. Looked up from germline, CDR1 is SNHLY and CDR2 is FYNNEI. The CDR3 totals 13 residues. For the CDR3, the DNA is TGTGCCAGCAGTGACTGGGACAGGGGGCCCCAGCATTTT. Translated, it gives CASSDWDRGPQHF.